These 15 T cell receptor beta chains share one sample of origin, sequenced in a study of Tregs in tolerant kidney transplant recipients. Mixed chimerism was transient after nonmyeloablative marrow transplants from related graft donors. Only in-frame clones appear in the TCRdb table, and some are missing; sequencing was by immunoSEQ multiplex PCR. The sample lists about 64,000 clones; around 87% were seen once. The sample was CD4+ T cells from blood (PBMCs), taken 6 months after the transplant. Receptors were obtained from a human patient who received a combined kidney and bone marrow transplant. Some T cells may arise from the graft donor.

This clone has just one count. This sequence joins TRBV30 and TRBJ2-3; 13 bases agree with TRBD2. The V gene end was trimmed by 5 bases and the J gene end by 6 bases; junction bases not matched to a gene: 8. CDR1 is GTSNPN and CDR2 is SVGIG in the germline V gene (reference sequence). The length of the CDR3 is 15 residues. CDR3 protein: CAWSRGLAGMDTQYF. CDR3 DNA: TGTGCCTGGTCTCGGGGACTAGCGGGAATGGATACGCAGTATTTT.

This chain joins TRBV5-1 and TRBJ2-7, with D possibly being TRBD2 (6 bases). Trimming took 6 bases from V and 2 from J, leaving 15 bases between them. Germline V CDR1 and CDR2: SGHRS, YFSETQ. The CDR3 runs to 14 residues. For the CDR3, the DNA is TGCGCCAGCAACCAAGCGGGCGATGCCTACGAGCAGTACTTC. Protein: CASNQAGDAYEQYF.

The chain couples TRBV30 to TRBJ1-4, with D uncertain. The CDR3 is 11 residues long. Germline assignment: CDR1 GTSNPN and CDR2 SVGIG (reference sequence). V was cut by 4 bases and J by 5 bases, with 5 bases left in between. The CDR3 region has the DNA TGTGCCTGGAACCAGAATGAAAAACTGTTTTTT. Its translation: CAWNQNEKLFF.

The V and J genes are TRBV18 and TRBJ2-3, with TRBD2 matching over 11 bases. The CDR3 is 17 residues long. Germline V gene sequence: CDR1 KGHSH, CDR2 LQKENI. The ends lost 5 bases at V and 5 bases at J; junction bases unmatched: 12. The CDR3 is CASSNILKLAGVDTQYF. The CDR3 DNA reads TGTGCCAGCTCAAACATCCTGAAACTAGCGGGAGTAGATACGCAGTATTTT. Drawing the rest from reference TRBV18 and TRBJ2-3, the complete variable domain is NAGVMQNPRHLVRRRGQEARLRCSPMKGHSHVYWYRQLPEEGLKFMVYLQKENIIDESGMPKERFSAEFPKEGPSILRIQQVVRGDSAAYFCASSNILKLAGVDTQYFGPGTRLTVL.

The genes are TRBV11-2 and TRBJ1-1; D ambiguous. This CDR3 has 16 residues. Trimming pared 0 bases from V and 1 base from J, leaving 12 bases between. Germline V gene sequence: CDR1 SGHAT, CDR2 FQNNGV. CDR3 loop: CASSLDKGVGNTEAFF. Written as DNA, the CDR3 is TGTGCCAGCAGCTTAGATAAGGGAGTGGGGAACACTGAAGCTTTCTTT.

J is TRBJ2-1 and V is TRBV29-1; possible D gene TRBD1, 6 bases. The CDR3 sequence is 12 residues long. V lost 6 bases to trimming and J lost 6 bases, with 12 bases between them. In germline, CDR1 is SQVTM, CDR2 ANQGSEA. The CDR3 region has the DNA TGCAGCGTGGCACAGGGTGGCAATGAGCAGTTCTTC. Protein product: CSVAQGGNEQFF.

The chain employs TRBV7-8 and TRBJ1-2, with D possibly TRBD1 on 5 matching bases. Germline CDR1 and CDR2: SGHVS and FQNEAQ. V gave up 1 base and J gave up 7 bases, with 22 bases separating them. The CDR3 has 17 residues. The CDR3 here is CASSLGIRGPRFLGYTF. In DNA, the CDR3 is TGTGCCAGCAGCTTAGGCATTAGGGGCCCTCGATTTCTTGGCTACACCTTC.

This clone was recorded a few times. The chain carries TRBV19 and TRBJ1-5; maybe TRBD1 (6 bases). The CDR3 length is 14 residues. Trimming stripped 6 bases from V and 1 base from J, with 10 bases between. Looked up from germline, CDR1 is LNHDA and CDR2 is SQIVND (reference sequence). CDR3 coding DNA: TGTGCCAGTAGGAGGACAGCAAGCAATCAGCCCCAGCATTTT. Protein sequence: CASRRTASNQPQHF.

This clone was seen once. V is TRBV5-4 and J is TRBJ1-2; 8 nucleotides align to TRBD1. The CDR3 extends over 16 amino acids. J lost 3 bases, V lost 2 bases, and 9 bases had no gene match. Per the germline V gene, CDR1 is SGHNT and CDR2 is YYREEE (reference sequence). The CDR3 is CASSLGFQDRDYGYTF. The CDR3 DNA follows: TGTGCCAGCAGCTTAGGTTTCCAGGACAGGGACTATGGCTACACCTTC.

This sequence joins TRBV7-9 and TRBJ1-2; TRBD1 is a possible D gene (5 bases). V lost 6 bases to trimming and J lost 4 bases, with 15 bases between them. The CDR3 is 14 amino acids. Germline CDR1 SEHNR, CDR2 FQNEAQ (reference sequence). The CDR3 spells CASSREQASYGYTF. CDR3 bases: TGTGCCAGCAGTCGTGAACAGGCAAGCTATGGCTACACCTTC.

The DNA of the CDR3 is TGCGCCAGCAGCGTCGACAGGGGAAGAGATACGCAGTATTTT. Translating gives CASSVDRGRDTQYF. The V and J genes are TRBV5-1 and TRBJ2-3; 8 bases agree with TRBD1. The CDR3 has 14 residues. The V gene's germline CDR1 is SGHRS and CDR2 YFSETQ. J lost 5 bases, V lost 4 bases, and 6 bases had no gene match.

This chain connects TRBV5-1 to TRBJ2-2; D is perhaps TRBD1 (6 bases). The V gene's germline CDR1 is SGHRS and CDR2 YFSETQ. V was cut by 0 bases and J by 0 bases, with 12 bases left in between. There are 17 residues in the CDR3. In nucleotides, the CDR3 is TGCGCCAGCAGCTTGGAGCTGCCAGGGGCGAACACCGGGGAGCTGTTTTTT. This codes for CASSLELPGANTGELFF.

Here the CDR3 reads CASSNLGQTGGKQFF. For the CDR3, the DNA is TGTGCCAGCAGTAATCTCGGTCAGACAGGGGGCAAGCAGTTCTTC. The V call is TRBV25-1, the J call TRBJ2-1; 10 positions match TRBD1. V shed 5 bases and J 11 bases; nucleotides not matched to a gene: 12. The CDR3 is 15 residues long. CDR1 and CDR2 from the germline V gene are MGHDK and SYGVNS.

The chain links TRBV12-5 to TRBJ2-7; D remains ambiguous. CDR1 is LGHNT and CDR2 is FRNRAP in the germline V gene. Trimming cost V 4 bases and J 3 bases, with 4 bases left between them. There are 11 residues in the CDR3. CDR3 sequence (DNA): TGTGCTAGTGGTTCCCACTACGAGCAGTACTTC. It codes for CASGSHYEQYF. The full variable domain, completed using reference TRBV12-5 and TRBJ2-7, is DARVTQTPRHKVTEMGQEVTMRCQPILGHNTVFWYRQTMMQGLELLAYFRNRAPLDDSGMPKDRFSAEMPDATLATLKIQPSEPRDSAVYFCASGSHYEQYFGPGTRLTVT.

The rearrangement links TRBV18 to TRBJ1-2, with D uncertain. The CDR3 extends over 14 amino acids. Germline V gene data show CDR1 as KGHSH and CDR2 as LQKENI. V lost 1 base to trimming and J lost 4 bases, with 10 bases between them. The CDR3 loop is CASSPQTNFYGYTF. The DNA for the CDR3 is TGTGCCAGCTCACCACAGACAAACTTCTATGGCTACACCTTC.